This T cell receptor (beta chain) was retrieved from a study of blood T cell repertoires in COVID-19. About the research overall: The United States, Italy and Spain provided the acute and convalescent COVID-19 samples. Sample material is recorded as cDNA or gDNA derived from T cells, B-cell-depleted T cells, or PBMCs.

As processed by the authors: Reference gene primer amplification gave nucleated cell count estimates. The table came from immunoSEQ multiplex PCR; TCRdb's copy has only in-frame clones and leaves some out. The D gene and trimming were derived from the DNA, and the V and J assignments and clone size from that table. Of fewer than 300,000 clones listed, around 78% are singletons. The CDR3 contains 11 residues. Germline CDR1 and CDR2: DFQATT and SNEGSKA (reference sequence). V lost 1 base to trimming and J lost 9 bases, with 8 bases between them. The sequence derives from a woman in her sixties or seventies with active or convalescent COVID-19. This rearrangement joins TRBV20-1 to TRBJ2-3, with D possibly being TRBD2 (6 bases). Sequenced material: peripheral blood. This CDR3 reads CSARGDWTQYF. DNA for the CDR3: TGCAGTGCTAGAGGGGACTGGACGCAGTATTTT.